Listed below are T cell receptor beta chains from one sample, sequenced in a study of T-cell memory formation after mild COVID-19. TCRdb passed the 5' RACE reads through MiXCR, listing each CDR3 protein once. The data show 100,000 or so distinct CDR3 sequences, around 10% seen once. Sequencing was performed on PBMCs or a T cell subset sorted from them (not recorded which). The source of these receptors is a man aged 18 to 29 who had mild COVID-19 (a few samples of this study predate the infection). Cell type and time point are not known. CDR3s include the opening cysteine and the closing phenylalanine or tryptophan. The D gene is left open where the match is weak. Size tells how often a clone was seen (once, few, many) or the class of an expanded clone, and some rows leave it out.

v_gene,j_gene,d_gene,abundance,CDR3nt,CDR3aa
TRBV4-3,TRBJ2-3,NA,NA,TGCGCCAGCAGCCAAGACACAGGGCCGCAGTATTTT,CASSQDTGPQYF
TRBV4-3,TRBJ1-3,NA,few,TGCGCCAGCAGCCAAAACTTAGGGGGGTATGGAAACACCATATATTTT,CASSQNLGGYGNTIYF
TRBV29-1,TRBJ2-5,TRBD1,NA,TGCAGCGTTGAGTGGACTCAGGGGGTAGAGACCCAGTACTTC,CSVEWTQGVETQYF
TRBV9,TRBJ2-5,TRBD2,NA,TGTGCCAGCAGCTTCGCGGGGGGAACAGAGACCCAGTACTTC,CASSFAGGTETQYF
TRBV4-2,TRBJ1-5,NA,NA,TGTGCCAGCAGCCAAGGTTCGACTAGCAATCAGCCCCAGCATTTT,CASSQGSTSNQPQHF
TRBV7-9,TRBJ2-3,TRBD2,NA,TGTGCCAGCAGCCAATGGACTAGCGGGACCCTAGGAGATACGCAGTATTTT,CASSQWTSGTLGDTQYF
TRBV20-1,TRBJ1-2,TRBD1,NA,TGCAGTGCCAGGACAGGGGACGACTATGGCTACACCTTC,CSARTGDDYGYTF
TRBV7-2,TRBJ2-2,NA,few,TGTGCCAGCAGCTTACCCCTAGGGGTGCCGAACACCGGGGAGCTGTTTTTT,CASSLPLGVPNTGELFF
TRBV11-1,TRBJ2-1,TRBD1,NA,TGTGCCAGCAGCTTAGGAGGGCAGGGGGCCTACAATGAGCAGTTCTTC,CASSLGGQGAYNEQFF
TRBV20-1,TRBJ1-2,NA,few,TGCAGTGCTAGAGATGTATCCGACTATGGCTACACCTTC,CSARDVSDYGYTF
TRBV7-9,TRBJ2-3,TRBD2,NA,TGTGCCAGCAGCTCCGACGGCGGGGGGTTTCATCAGGATACGCAGTATTTT,CASSSDGGGFHQDTQYF
TRBV12-3/TRBV12-4,TRBJ1-4,NA,NA,TGTGCCAGCAGTCCCCCGGGGGTTAATGAAAAACTGTTTTTT,CASSPPGVNEKLFF
TRBV4-3,TRBJ2-1,TRBD2,few,TGCGCCAGCAGCCCGAAGCGGGGGGGCCCTGAGCAGTTCTTC,CASSPKRGGPEQFF
TRBV19,TRBJ1-1,NA,NA,TGTGCCAGTAGTATAGGGGCAGGGAACACTGAAGCTTTCTTT,CASSIGAGNTEAFF
TRBV4-2,TRBJ1-3,NA,NA,TGTGCCAGCAGCCTCAACTTAGCCGCTCCTGGAAACACCATATATTTT,CASSLNLAAPGNTIYF
TRBV7-9,TRBJ2-1,NA,NA,TGTGCCAGCAGCCAAGCTACCTACAATGAGCAGTTCTTC,CASSQATYNEQFF
TRBV20-1,TRBJ2-3,NA,NA,TGCAGTCCCCCGGGGACTCGCACAGATACGCAGTATTTT,CSPPGTRTDTQYF
TRBV7-6,TRBJ2-1,TRBD2,NA,TGTGCCAGCAGTCCTAGCGGGGGGGCCACTGAGCAGTTCTTC,CASSPSGGATEQFF
TRBV4-3,TRBJ1-1,TRBD1,few,TGCGCCAGCAGCAACACAGGGGGAGCCACTGAAGCTTTCTTT,CASSNTGGATEAFF
TRBV7-9,TRBJ2-4,TRBD1,many,TGTGCCAGCAGCACTTTGGGACAGGGCAACATTCAGTACTTC,CASSTLGQGNIQYF
TRBV29-1,TRBJ2-1,NA,few,TGCAGCGTGGAACCCGGGGAGAGTGAGCAGTTCTTC,CSVEPGESEQFF
TRBV19,TRBJ2-7,NA,few,TGTGCCAGTAGTATGGCGACAGAAAGTAACTACGAGCAGTACTTC,CASSMATESNYEQYF
TRBV6-5,TRBJ1-2,NA,few,TGTGCCAGCAGTTACTCGAGTGCGACCCGGGGCTACACCTTC,CASSYSSATRGYTF
TRBV9,TRBJ1-6,TRBD1,few,TGTGCCAGCAGCGCCGGACAGGCGGGTTCACCCCTCCACTTT,CASSAGQAGSPLHF
TRBV7-9,TRBJ2-6,NA,few,TGTGCCAGCAGTGAGCAGGGGTCGGGGGCCAACGTCCTGACTTTC,CASSEQGSGANVLTF
TRBV7-9,TRBJ2-1,TRBD1,few,TGTGCCAGCAGCGCCAACGGGACAGGGCTTAACAATGAGCAGTTCTTC,CASSANGTGLNNEQFF
TRBV10-2,TRBJ1-2,NA,NA,TGCGCCAGCATGCAGGCGGGGGGTATTGGCTACACCTTC,CASMQAGGIGYTF
TRBV25-1,TRBJ2-1,TRBD1,few,TGTGCCAGCACATGGGGACAGGGGTTGGACAATGAGCAGTTCTTC,CASTWGQGLDNEQFF
TRBV4-1,TRBJ2-3,TRBD2,NA,TGCGCCAGCAGCGGTCGCTGGCGGGGGAGGCCAGATACGCAGTATTTT,CASSGRWRGRPDTQYF
TRBV5-6,TRBJ2-3,TRBD1,NA,TGTGCCAGCAGCTCAAGCTCGGACAGGGTCCCAGATACGCAGTATTTT,CASSSSSDRVPDTQYF
TRBV20-1,TRBJ1-1,TRBD1,few,TGCAGTGCCCAGGACAGGCTGAACACTGAAGCTTTCTTT,CSAQDRLNTEAFF
TRBV7-9,TRBJ2-1,TRBD1,few,TGTGCCAGCAGCATCCGACCGACAGGGATCAATGAGCAGTTCTTC,CASSIRPTGINEQFF
TRBV5-1,TRBJ1-6,NA,NA,TGCGCCAGCAGCTTTCGGGGACTGCCCACCTGGGGTTCACCCCTCCACTTT,CASSFRGLPTWGSPLHF
TRBV7-6,TRBJ2-2,TRBD1,NA,TGTGCCAGCAGCTCCCGGGACAGGGGAAAAGGCACCGGGGAGCTGTTTTTT,CASSSRDRGKGTGELFF
TRBV9,TRBJ2-4,NA,NA,TGTGCCAGCAGCGTAGACCCGGACGACATTCAGTACTTC,CASSVDPDDIQYF
TRBV7-2,TRBJ2-1,NA,many,TGTGCCAGCAGCCCGCAATACAACCTTCCTTACAATGAGCAGTTCTTC,CASSPQYNLPYNEQFF
TRBV5-1,TRBJ2-1,TRBD2,NA,TGCGCCAGCAGCCCCGGACTAGCGGGGGGCAATGAGCAGTTCTTC,CASSPGLAGGNEQFF
TRBV10-3,TRBJ2-3,NA,NA,TGTGCCATCAGTGGGATAGCGGAGAGCACAGATACGCAGTATTTT,CAISGIAESTDTQYF
TRBV6-5,TRBJ1-1,NA,few,TGTGCCAGCAGTTACTCCCCGGGGTGGTACACTGAAGCTTTCTTT,CASSYSPGWYTEAFF
TRBV11-2,TRBJ1-2,NA,NA,TGTGCCAGCAGCTTATATCGGGGGTTGGAGGTTTATGGCTACACCTTC,CASSLYRGLEVYGYTF
TRBV7-9,TRBJ2-5,NA,many,TGTGCCAGCAGCCCCTCCTTGTGGCAGGATTCGACCCAGTACTTC,CASSPSLWQDSTQYF
TRBV10-2,TRBJ2-7,TRBD1,few,TGCGCCAGCAGTGAGTCCAGGGGGTCGGACTACGAGCAGTACTTC,CASSESRGSDYEQYF
TRBV7-9,TRBJ2-5,TRBD1,many,TGTGCCAGCAGCGCCCGGACAGGGGGCTTTGAGACCCAGTACTTC,CASSARTGGFETQYF
TRBV4-1,TRBJ1-1,NA,NA,TGCGCCAGCAGCCAAACGAGGGTGTCGGACACTGAAGCTTTCTTT,CASSQTRVSDTEAFF
TRBV12-3/TRBV12-4,TRBJ2-2,NA,NA,TGTGCCAGCACACTGGGGCCCGGGGAGCTGTTTTTT,CASTLGPGELFF
TRBV9,TRBJ2-3,NA,NA,TGTGCCAGCAGCGTTTACCGACAGACCCCCCAGGGCACAGATACGCAGTATTTT,CASSVYRQTPQGTDTQYF
TRBV6-2/TRBV6-3,TRBJ1-5,NA,few,TGTGCCAGCAGTTACTCGATTGAGAGCAATCAGCCCCAGCATTTT,CASSYSIESNQPQHF
TRBV12-3/TRBV12-4,TRBJ2-7,NA,few,TGTGCCAGCAGTTTAGCCGGACTGGACTACGAGCAGTACTTC,CASSLAGLDYEQYF
TRBV27,TRBJ1-1,NA,many,TGTGCCAGCAGCTTTAGCGTGAACACTGAAGCTTTCTTT,CASSFSVNTEAFF